The source of this T cell receptor (beta chain) is a study of early T cells in non-severe SARS-CoV-2 infection. Whole-study context: The authors sequenced bulk RNA from unsorted whole blood, leaving chains unpaired.

Germline V gene data show CDR1 as LGHNA and CDR2 as YSLEER. V lost 0 bases to trimming and J lost 6 bases, with 13 bases between them. The CDR3 consists of 15 residues. MiXCR, applied by TCRdb to the 5' RACE reads, yields one record per CDR3 protein. Of tens of thousands of distinct CDR3 sequences in the sample, around 6.1% were seen once. V and J are TRBV4-3 and TRBJ2-3; D gene uncertain. The TCR comes from an adult who was a healthcare worker with PCR-confirmed SARS-CoV-2 infection or an uninfected control (not recorded which). The specimen comprised whole blood, sampled at baseline. CDR3 DNA sequence: TGCGCCAGCAGCCAAGAGAGCGCGGTCGCGGATACGCAGTATTTT. It translates to CASSQESAVADTQYF.